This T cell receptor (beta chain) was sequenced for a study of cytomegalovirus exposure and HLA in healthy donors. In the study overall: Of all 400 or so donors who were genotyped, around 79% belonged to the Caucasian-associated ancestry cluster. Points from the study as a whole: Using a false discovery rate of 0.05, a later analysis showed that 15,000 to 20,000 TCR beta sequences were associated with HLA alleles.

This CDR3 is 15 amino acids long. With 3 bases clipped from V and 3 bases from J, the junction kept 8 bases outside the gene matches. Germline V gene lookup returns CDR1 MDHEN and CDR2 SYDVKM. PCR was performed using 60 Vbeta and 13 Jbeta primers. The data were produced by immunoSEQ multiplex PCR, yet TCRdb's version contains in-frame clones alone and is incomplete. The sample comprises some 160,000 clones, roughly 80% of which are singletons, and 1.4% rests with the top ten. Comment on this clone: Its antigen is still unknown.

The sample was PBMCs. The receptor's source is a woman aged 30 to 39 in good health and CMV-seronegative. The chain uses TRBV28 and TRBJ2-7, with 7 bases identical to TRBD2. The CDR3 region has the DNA TGTGCCAGCAGTTTGGGAGGGCAGGCGGTCTACGAGCAGTACTTC. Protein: CASSLGGQAVYEQYF.